This T cell receptor (beta chain) was profiled in a study of blood T cell repertoires in COVID-19. Whole-study context: The United States, Italy and Spain supplied acute and convalescent COVID-19 samples. The analysed material was cDNA or gDNA that came from T cells, B-cell-depleted T cells, or PBMCs.

Per the original methods: How many nucleated cells were present was estimated from reference gene primer amplification. Repertoires were generated with immunoSEQ multiplex PCR, while TCRdb's copy carries only in-frame clones and drops some. Clonal size and the V and J genes are those of that table, whereas D and trimming came from the DNA. The sample has about 37,000 clones, around 90% seen once. CDR1 and CDR2 (germline): SGHVS, FNYEAQ. Trimming left V 5 bases short and J 0 bases short, with 17 bases between. The CDR3 contains 17 residues. Sequenced: peripheral blood. This TCR came from a human donor in a cohort sampled during active COVID-19. The V call is TRBV7-6, the J call TRBJ2-4; D not resolved. The CDR3 here is CASSQSPPSLAKNIQYF. CDR3 nucleotides: TGTGCCAGCAGCCAGTCTCCCCCGTCCCTAGCCAAAAACATTCAGTACTTC.